Following are 21 T cell receptor beta chains from one sample sequenced in a study of blood T cell repertoires in COVID-19. Generated by immunoSEQ multiplex PCR, the TCRdb table keeps only in-frame clones and is missing some. The sample lists 250,000 or so clones, 80% to 85% seen once, with about 3% in the top ten. The specimen was PBMCs or T cells enriched from blood (not recorded which). The receptor source for this set is a man in his fifties who had recovered from COVID-19.

The chain carries TRBV30 and TRBJ2-2; the match to TRBD2 covers 10 bases. Trimming took 0 bases from V and 4 from J; bases not matched to a gene: 8. The CDR3 is 17 amino acids. CDR1 and CDR2 (germline): GTSNPN, SVGIG (reference sequence). CDR3: CAWSVQRGGRGTGELFF. As DNA, the CDR3 is TGTGCCTGGAGTGTCCAGCGGGGGGGCCGAGGCACCGGGGAGCTGTTTTTT.

The V call is TRBV5-1, the J call TRBJ1-1; D is possibly TRBD1 (5 bases). The CDR3 runs to 15 residues. V lost 0 bases, J lost 0 bases, and 9 bases lay in between. CDR1 is SGHRS and CDR2 is YFSETQ in the germline V gene. The CDR3 DNA is TGCGCCAGCAGCTTGGCGGGGGTGGTGAACACTGAAGCTTTCTTT. Encoded protein: CASSLAGVVNTEAFF.

J is TRBJ1-4 and V is TRBV6-5, with 7 bases identical to TRBD1. Trimming removed 10 bases from V and 8 bases from J; junction bases left unmatched: 10. Germline CDR1 MNHEY, CDR2 SVGAGI. This CDR3 has 13 amino acids. CDR3 in DNA: TGTGCCACCCAAACAGGGGTGGGGGAAAAACTGTTTTTT. This gives the protein CATQTGVGEKLFF.

This CDR3 reads CASSLAGFHQPQHF. The CDR3 DNA follows: TGCGCCAGCAGCTTAGCAGGGTTTCATCAGCCCCAGCATTTT. The rearrangement uses TRBV5-1 and TRBJ1-5, with D perhaps matching TRBD1 (5 bases). Trimming took 2 bases from V and 5 from J, leaving 11 bases between them. The CDR3 has 14 amino acids. CDR1 and CDR2 (germline): SGHRS, YFSETQ.

The genes are TRBV6-1 and TRBJ1-4; D uncertain. Germline V gene lookup returns CDR1 MNHNS and CDR2 SASEGT. V lost 10 bases, J lost 7 bases, and 13 bases lay in between. CDR3 length: 12 amino acids. The CDR3 spells CATRGVSEKLFF. Here the CDR3 DNA reads TGTGCCACCCGCGGGGTTTCTGAAAAACTGTTTTTT.

The chain couples TRBV6-6 to TRBJ2-3; TRBD2 matches 12 bases. Germline V gene data show CDR1 as MNHNY and CDR2 as SVGAGI (reference sequence). This CDR3 region has 16 residues. The trim removed 2 bases at V and 5 bases at J, leaving 5 bases unmatched. CDR3 residues: CASSYELAGGGDTQYF. The CDR3 DNA follows: TGTGCCAGCAGTTACGAACTAGCGGGGGGAGGAGATACGCAGTATTTT.

This chain connects TRBV6-5 to TRBJ1-6; D might be TRBD1 (5 bases). The CDR3 loop spans 15 amino acids. V lost 3 bases, J lost 4 bases, and 10 bases lay in between. Germline CDR1 is MNHEY and CDR2 is SVGAGI. CDR3 protein: CASSYDSLYNSPLHF. The DNA for the CDR3 is TGTGCCAGCAGTTATGACAGTTTGTATAATTCACCCCTCCACTTT.

CDR3 coding DNA: TGCGCCAGCAGCCGGGACAGGTTGGACTACGAGCAGTACTTC. Amino acid sequence: CASSRDRLDYEQYF. The chain recombines TRBV10-2 with TRBJ2-7; 8 positions match TRBD1. The CDR3 has 14 residues. In germline, CDR1 is WSHSY, CDR2 SAAADI. J was trimmed by 3 bases and V by 6 bases; bases with no gene match: 7.

This rearrangement joins TRBV10-2 to TRBJ2-7; TRBD1 matches 7 bases. There are 12 residues in the CDR3. After removal of 6 bases from V and 3 bases from J, the junction contained 2 bases not matched to a gene. Germline V gene sequence: CDR1 WSHSY, CDR2 SAAADI. The CDR3 protein is CASSHRGYEQYF. Here the CDR3 DNA reads TGCGCCAGCAGCCACAGGGGCTACGAGCAGTACTTC.

Here the CDR3 reads CASSVGHRANTEAFF. The CDR3 nucleotides read TGTGCCAGCAGCGTAGGGCACAGGGCCAACACTGAAGCTTTCTTT. The chain employs TRBV9 and TRBJ1-1, with D possibly TRBD1 on 6 matching bases. The CDR3 runs to 15 residues. Germline CDR1 SGDLS, CDR2 YYNGEE. The V and J ends lost 0 bases and 2 bases respectively, with 11 bases between them.

The rearrangement uses TRBV7-9 and TRBJ1-3; D ambiguous. The V gene lost 5 bases and the J gene lost 0 bases, with 11 bases spanning the gap. The CDR3 has 15 amino acids. The V gene's germline CDR1 is SEHNR and CDR2 FQNEAQ (reference sequence). The CDR3, as DNA: TGTGCCAGCAGCGCCCCTCCGAGCTCTGGAAACACCATATATTTT. Translated, it gives CASSAPPSSGNTIYF. The entire variable domain, with the rest obtained from reference TRBV7-9 and TRBJ1-3, is as follows: DTGVSQNPRHKITKRGQNVTFRCDPISEHNRLYWYRQTLGQGPEFLTYFQNEAQLEKSRLLSDRFSAERPKGSFSTLEIQRTEQGDSAMYLCASSAPPSSGNTIYFGEGSWLTVV.

The chain has TRBV27 and TRBJ1-1; 9 bases align to TRBD1. The junction had 4 bases not matched to a gene; V was cut back by 6 bases and J by 2 bases. The CDR3 contains 14 residues. The germline V gene encodes CDR1 MNHEY and CDR2 SMNVEV (reference sequence). CDR3 DNA: TGTGCCAGCAGCCAGGGACAGGGTAACACTGAAGCTTTCTTT. It codes for CASSQGQGNTEAFF.

Many counts were recorded for this clone. The chain combines TRBV5-6 with TRBJ1-2; D is unclear. Per the germline V gene, CDR1 is SGHDT and CDR2 is YYEEEE. V dropped 5 bases and J dropped 8 bases, with 19 bases sitting between them. There are 14 residues in the CDR3. The CDR3 here is CASSAKDWVGGYTF. CDR3 nucleotide sequence: TGTGCCAGCAGTGCAAAGGACTGGGTGGGAGGCTACACCTTC.

This rearrangement joins TRBV7-2 to TRBJ2-1; TRBD2 matches at 9 bases. The CDR3 spans 15 residues. Trimming cost V 5 bases and J 5 bases; bases outside gene matches: 7. Germline-derived CDR1 and CDR2 are SGHTA and FQGNSA. The chain's CDR3 is CASSLPSGVNNEQFF. Written as DNA, the CDR3 is TGTGCCAGCAGCCTTCCTAGCGGGGTAAACAATGAGCAGTTCTTC.

The rearrangement uses TRBV29-1 and TRBJ1-1; D gene uncertain. CDR3 length equals 14 residues. Germline CDR1 SQVTM, CDR2 ANQGSEA. V was trimmed by 7 bases and J by 7 bases, leaving 22 bases between them. The CDR3 loop reads CSARTARRVVEAFF. CDR3 bases: TGCAGCGCCCGAACCGCGCGGCGGGTGGTTGAAGCTTTCTTT.

This chain links TRBV7-9 with TRBJ2-3; D is perhaps TRBD2 (6 bases). This CDR3 has 14 residues. Germline loops: CDR1 SEHNR, CDR2 FQNEAQ (reference sequence). With 8 bases removed from V and 3 bases from J, the gap between germline ends came to 15 bases. CDR3 in DNA: TGTGCCAGCGAACTAGCCCCCGTGACAGATACGCAGTATTTT. Protein: CASELAPVTDTQYF.

The V call is TRBV30, the J call TRBJ1-2; tentative D call: TRBD1 (6 bases). The germline V and J ends were trimmed by 0 bases and 7 bases, with 12 bases remaining between them. Germline CDR1 and CDR2: GTSNPN and SVGIG (reference sequence). The CDR3 extends over 13 amino acids. The CDR3 here is CAWSVLRGGGYTF. As DNA, the CDR3 is TGTGCCTGGAGTGTACTCAGGGGCGGTGGCTACACCTTC.

J is TRBJ2-3 and V is TRBV7-2; TRBD1 agrees at 8 bases. V trimming: 6 bases; J trimming: 12 bases; junction bases outside the gene matches: 8. This CDR3 is built from 12 residues. The germline gives CDR1 SGHTA, CDR2 FQGNSA. DNA of the CDR3: TGTGCCAGCAGACCCACAGGGGGTAATCAGTATTTT. It yields the protein CASRPTGGNQYF.

The chain carries TRBV11-2 and TRBJ1-3; TRBD1 matches 9 bases. The CDR3 consists of 15 residues. Germline CDR1 reads SGHAT; CDR2 reads FQNNGV. After removal of 4 bases from V and 7 bases from J, the junction contained 8 bases not matched to a gene. CDR3 in amino acids: CASSSTGGSSNTIYF. The CDR3 coding sequence is TGTGCCAGCAGCTCAACAGGGGGCAGCAGTAACACCATATATTTT.

This chain uses TRBV25-1 with TRBJ2-7; D perhaps matches TRBD1 (7 bases). Deletions cut 7 bases from V and 3 bases from J, with 16 bases between. This CDR3 has 14 residues. Germline V lookup: CDR1 MGHDK, CDR2 SYGVNS. This CDR3 is CASTQGGPDYEQYF. DNA of the CDR3: TGTGCCAGCACCCAGGGGGGTCCGGACTACGAGCAGTACTTC.

This chain uses TRBV24-1 with TRBJ1-5; D perhaps matches TRBD1 (5 bases). CDR3 length equals 13 residues. In germline, CDR1 is KGHDR, CDR2 SFDVKD. The germline V and J ends were trimmed by 12 bases and 7 bases, with 18 bases remaining between them. CDR3 in amino acids: CAQRAGVGQPQHF. CDR3 DNA sequence: TGTGCCCAGAGGGCGGGGGTCGGGCAGCCCCAGCATTTT.